This TCR beta chain appears in the sequencing data of a study of identical twins. Concerning this clonotype itself: Its target is unknown.

TCRdb reprocessed the 5' RACE reads via MiXCR and lists one record per CDR3 protein. Of 550,000 to 700,000 distinct CDR3 sequences in the sample, less than 25% are singletons; the top ten hold roughly 4.3%. Regarding the study as a whole: Insertion counts were lower in abundant cord blood beta clonotypes, a trend that memory repertoires did not show.

The CDR3 length is 12 residues. Trimming removed 7 bases from V and 8 bases from J, with 14 bases in between. These data were also filed under a second study, of T cells expressing NK-cell markers. This second study notes: Eight donors were sequenced, of whom seven were HCMV-seropositive, while the remaining one was HCMV-seronegative. In several experiments, sorting was confined to alpha-beta TCR T cells through use of an anti-gamma-delta TCR antibody.

The chain has TRBV12-3 or TRBV12-4 and TRBJ1-2, with no clear D. This clonotype was sampled from a woman between 18 and 30 years old in good health. Material for sequencing was PBMCs. Here the CDR3 DNA reads TGTGCCAGCATGGCGGCAGGCTACGGCTACACCTTC. Protein: CASMAAGYGYTF.